This T cell receptor beta chain was obtained from a study of blood T cell repertoires in COVID-19. The method was immunoSEQ multiplex PCR; TCRdb's version includes in-frame clones alone and lacks a portion of them. This table holds around 400,000 clones, roughly nine tenths found once. Participants came from some 23 US areas, aged roughly 18 to 89 years. Cohorts were assigned according to the clinical history that participants reported. The source of this sequence is a woman in her thirties or forties who had been exposed to COVID-19. Sequencing was performed on PBMCs or T cells enriched from blood (not recorded which).

CDR3 sequence reads: CASSSVRTGISDGANVLTF. The CDR3 region has the DNA TGTGCCAGCAGCTCCGTTCGGACAGGGATTTCTGACGGGGCCAACGTCCTGACTTTC. This sequence joins TRBV7-2 and TRBJ2-6; 8 bases agree with TRBD1. This CDR3 has 19 residues. V lost 4 bases to trimming and J lost 4 bases; unmatched junction nucleotides: 15. From germline, CDR1 is SGHTA and CDR2 FQGNSA.